These 28 T cell receptor beta chains came from one sample sequenced in a study of blood T cell repertoires in COVID-19. Sequencing was performed with immunoSEQ multiplex PCR; in TCRdb, only in-frame clones are kept and a portion is missing. The sample gives roughly 200,000 clones, 70% to 90% of which show up once; more than 2.5% is in the top ten. The sequencing sample was made of peripheral blood. Receptor source: a man aged 60-69 years with acute or convalescent COVID-19.

V usage is TRBV7-2 and J usage is TRBJ1-6; 12 bases are a match to TRBD1. Germline CDR1 reads SGHTA; CDR2 reads FQGNSA. The ends lost 4 bases at V and 6 bases at J; junction bases unmatched: 4. The CDR3 is made up of 16 amino acids. The CDR3 nucleotides are TGTGCCAGCAGCTCCCGGGACAGGGGGCTTAATTCACCCCTCCACTTT. This encodes CASSSRDRGLNSPLHF.

V is TRBV4-2 and J is TRBJ2-1, with 13 positions matching TRBD2. The CDR3 has 13 residues. The ends lost 4 bases at V and 16 bases at J; junction bases unmatched: 7. Germline-derived CDR1 and CDR2 are LGHNA and YNFKEQ. The CDR3 sequence: CASSPRLAGGEFF. CDR3 sequence (DNA): TGTGCCAGCAGCCCAAGACTAGCGGGAGGTGAATTCTTC.

The V and J genes are TRBV19 and TRBJ2-7, with 12 nucleotides matching TRBD2. V lost 5 bases to trimming and J lost 6 bases; unmatched junction nucleotides: 11. This CDR3 is 16 amino acids long. CDR1 LNHDA and CDR2 SQIVND come from the germline V gene (reference sequence). CDR3 in DNA: TGTGCCAGTAGTGTCGGACTAGCGGGAAAGGCCCTCGAGCAGTACTTC. Protein sequence: CASSVGLAGKALEQYF.

A word on this clone: Within the sample, other DNA sequences also encode this same CDR3. The chain is built from TRBV19 and TRBJ1-3; D not certain. Trimming stripped 3 bases from V and 0 bases from J, with 6 bases between. The V gene's germline CDR1 is LNHDA and CDR2 SQIVND (reference sequence). This CDR3 contains 14 residues. The CDR3 sequence: CASSMRSSGNTIYF. Written as DNA, the CDR3 is TGTGCCAGTAGTATGCGGTCCTCTGGAAACACCATATATTTT.

The chain links TRBV5-6 to TRBJ2-5; 9 nucleotides agree with TRBD1. Germline assignment: CDR1 SGHDT and CDR2 YYEEEE. J lost 3 bases, V lost 4 bases, and 7 bases had no gene match. This CDR3 contains 15 residues. CDR3 sequence reads: CASSGTGQGEETQYF. CDR3 nucleotides: TGTGCCAGCAGCGGCACGGGACAGGGAGAAGAGACCCAGTACTTC.

V usage is TRBV14 and J usage is TRBJ2-1, with D perhaps matching TRBD1 (6 bases). The CDR3 is made up of 15 amino acids. Trimming stripped 4 bases from V and 10 bases from J, with 20 bases between. Germline values: CDR1 SGHDN, CDR2 FVKESK. CDR3 region: CASSPRQVTGLEQFF. CDR3 nucleotides: TGTGCCAGCAGCCCTCGCCAAGTAACAGGGCTGGAGCAGTTCTTC.

The CDR3 here is CASSLALGYHEQYF. CDR3 DNA: TGTGCCAGCAGCTTAGCTCTCGGGTACCACGAGCAGTACTTC. The rearrangement links TRBV7-8 to TRBJ2-7, with D uncertain. This CDR3 is 14 amino acids long. Trimming removed 0 bases from V and 5 bases from J, with 11 bases in between. Germline V gives CDR1 SGHVS, CDR2 FQNEAQ.

The J gene is TRBJ2-1, the V gene TRBV27, with TRBD2 matching 9 bases. The trim removed 2 bases at V and 2 bases at J, leaving 1 base unmatched. The CDR3 runs to 15 residues. Looked up from germline, CDR1 is MNHEY and CDR2 is SMNVEV (reference sequence). The CDR3 is CASSLAGGPYNEQFF. Here the CDR3 DNA reads TGTGCCAGCAGTTTAGCGGGAGGGCCCTACAATGAGCAGTTCTTC.

The V call is TRBV10-3, the J call TRBJ1-2, with unresolved D. Germline V gives CDR1 ENHRY, CDR2 SYGVKD. This CDR3 contains 14 residues. The germline V and J ends were trimmed by 3 bases and 3 bases, with 11 bases remaining between them. The CDR3: CAISDRRQDYGYTF. CDR3 sequence (DNA): TGTGCCATCAGTGATAGGAGGCAGGACTATGGCTACACCTTC.

CDR3 protein: CASSRGNGGRDEKLFF. CDR3 in DNA: TGTGCCAGCAGCCGAGGCAACGGGGGTCGGGATGAAAAACTGTTTTTT. The chain couples TRBV5-4 to TRBJ1-4, with TRBD1 as a possible D gene (5 bases). The V and J ends lost 4 bases and 6 bases respectively, with 19 bases between them. Germline V gene sequence: CDR1 SGHNT, CDR2 YYREEE (reference sequence). The CDR3 consists of 16 residues.

The V and J genes are TRBV28 and TRBJ1-5; D perhaps matches TRBD1 (5 bases). CDR1 is MDHEN, CDR2 SYDVKM, per germline. The CDR3 sequence is 16 residues long. The V gene lost 5 bases and the J gene lost 6 bases, with 20 bases spanning the gap. CDR3 loop: CASSTTSRGMGQPQHF. DNA for the CDR3: TGTGCCAGCAGTACTACCTCACGGGGGATGGGTCAGCCCCAGCATTTT. Full variable domain (missing parts from reference TRBV28 and TRBJ1-5): DVKVTQSSRYLVKRTGEKVFLECVQDMDHENMFWYRQDPGLGLRLIYFSYDVKMKEKGDIPEGYSVSREKKERFSLILESASTNQTSMYLCASSTTSRGMGQPQHFGDGTRLSIL.

The J gene is TRBJ2-3, the V gene TRBV4-1; 9 bases align to TRBD2. This CDR3 spans 17 amino acids. The germline CDR1 and CDR2 sequences are MGHRA and YSYEKL. The V gene end was trimmed by 2 bases and the J gene end by 2 bases; junction bases not matched to a gene: 8. CDR3: CASSQSPAGGPTDTQYF. CDR3 DNA: TGCGCCAGCAGCCAATCGCCAGCGGGAGGACCCACAGATACGCAGTATTTT.

This clone was detected once. J is TRBJ1-6 and V is TRBV2; 7 positions agree with TRBD1. With 5 bases clipped from V and 8 bases from J, the junction kept 6 bases outside the gene matches. This CDR3 is 14 amino acids long. The germline V gene has CDR1 SNHLY and CDR2 FYNNEI. This CDR3 reads CASSPGQSYSPLHF. CDR3 DNA: TGTGCCAGCAGTCCGGGACAGTCCTATTCACCCCTCCACTTT.

The genes are TRBV9 and TRBJ1-3; D gene uncertain. The germline gives CDR1 SGDLS, CDR2 YYNGEE. CDR3 length equals 13 residues. Trimming removed 4 bases at V and 0 bases at J, with 5 bases between. The CDR3 region is CASSLSSGNTIYF. CDR3 sequence (DNA): TGTGCCAGCAGCCTAAGCTCTGGAAACACCATATATTTT. Complete variable domain (other parts from reference TRBV9 and TRBJ1-3): DSGVTQTPKHLITATGQRVTLRCSPRSGDLSVYWYQQSLDQGLQFLIQYYNGEERAKGNILERFSAQQFPDLHSELNLSSLELGDSALYFCASSLSSGNTIYFGEGSWLTVV.

This chain connects TRBV7-8 to TRBJ2-5; the D is unclear. In germline, CDR1 is SGHVS, CDR2 FQNEAQ. This CDR3 is built from 14 residues. The V and J ends lost 1 base and 1 base respectively, with 7 bases between them. The DNA for the CDR3 is TGTGCCAGCAGCTTAGGGCGGCTCCAAGAGACCCAGTACTTC. Translating gives CASSLGRLQETQYF.

The V call is TRBV19, the J call TRBJ2-1; 8 bases align to TRBD2. The CDR3 runs 15 residues. Germline assignment: CDR1 LNHDA and CDR2 SQIVND (reference sequence). J was trimmed by 6 bases and V by 7 bases; bases with no gene match: 11. CDR3 DNA sequence: TGTGCCAGTACTCTCGGGAGGGCCGGGGGCAATGAGCAGTTCTTC. This encodes CASTLGRAGGNEQFF. The full variable domain, its missing parts supplied by reference TRBV19 and TRBJ2-1, is DGGITQSPKYLFRKEGQNVTLSCEQNLNHDAMYWYRQDPGQGLRLIYYSQIVNDFQKGDIAEGYSVSREKKESFPLTVTSAQKNPTAFYLCASTLGRAGGNEQFFGPGTRLTVL.

This clone was detected only once. The rearrangement links TRBV11-2 to TRBJ2-4; D possibly corresponds to TRBD2 (6 bases). Germline CDR1 SGHAT, CDR2 FQNNGV. V was pared by 5 bases and J by 4 bases, with 15 bases between. The CDR3 consists of 15 residues. This CDR3 reads CASSRTGTLKNIQYF. CDR3 DNA: TGTGCCAGCAGCCGGACCGGGACTCTTAAAAACATTCAGTACTTC. Complete variable domain (other parts from reference TRBV11-2 and TRBJ2-4): EAGVAQSPRYKIIEKRQSVAFWCNPISGHATLYWYQQILGQGPKLLIQFQNNGVVDDSQLPKDRFSAERLKGVDSTLKIQPAKLEDSAVYLCASSRTGTLKNIQYFGAGTRLSVL.

The gene calls are TRBV9 and TRBJ2-1, with TRBD2 matching over 14 bases. Germline V CDR1 and CDR2: SGDLS, YYNGEE. V gave up 0 bases and J gave up 7 bases; unmatched junction bases: 0. This CDR3 has 15 amino acids. Written as DNA, the CDR3 is TGTGCCAGCAGCGTAGGGACTAGCGGGAGGAATGAGCAGTTCTTC. This encodes CASSVGTSGRNEQFF.

The J gene is TRBJ1-1, the V gene TRBV19; the D gene is possibly TRBD1 (5 bases). The CDR3 has 13 amino acids. Germline CDR1 LNHDA, CDR2 SQIVND (reference sequence). V dropped 6 bases and J dropped 1 base, with 9 bases sitting between them. Here the CDR3 reads CASRPGKNTEAFF. CDR3 bases: TGTGCCAGTAGACCAGGGAAGAACACTGAAGCTTTCTTT. The complete variable domain, with remaining parts taken from reference TRBV19 and TRBJ1-1, reads DGGITQSPKYLFRKEGQNVTLSCEQNLNHDAMYWYRQDPGQGLRLIYYSQIVNDFQKGDIAEGYSVSREKKESFPLTVTSAQKNPTAFYLCASRPGKNTEAFFGQGTRLTVV.

The CDR3: CASSVTGTDTQYF. Here the CDR3 DNA reads TGTGCCAGCAGCGTAACAGGGACAGATACGCAGTATTTT. V and J are TRBV9 and TRBJ2-3; perhaps TRBD1 as D (6 bases). The CDR3 extends over 13 amino acids. Per germline, CDR1 SGDLS and CDR2 YYNGEE. The V gene lost 1 base and the J gene lost 3 bases, with 6 bases spanning the gap. Supplemented by reference TRBV9 and TRBJ2-3, the full variable domain reads DSGVTQTPKHLITATGQRVTLRCSPRSGDLSVYWYQQSLDQGLQFLIQYYNGEERAKGNILERFSAQQFPDLHSELNLSSLELGDSALYFCASSVTGTDTQYFGPGTRLTVL.

The gene calls are TRBV5-4 and TRBJ2-2; 7 bases align to TRBD2. The CDR3 extends over 16 amino acids. With V trimmed by 4 bases and J by 4 bases, 10 bases remained unmatched. Germline V gives CDR1 SGHNT, CDR2 YYREEE (reference sequence). This CDR3 reads CASSLHSGLGTGELFF. CDR3 DNA: TGTGCCAGCAGCCTACATAGCGGGTTAGGCACCGGGGAGCTGTTTTTT.

The J gene is TRBJ2-3, the V gene TRBV5-1; 7 bases fit TRBD2. V lost 0 bases, J lost 5 bases, and 6 bases stayed unmatched. The CDR3 contains 15 residues. Germline V gene sequence: CDR1 SGHRS, CDR2 YFSETQ. The CDR3 DNA reads as TGCGCCAGCAGCTTGGAAAGGACTAGTCGAGATACGCAGTATTTT. Protein product: CASSLERTSRDTQYF.

The chain joins TRBV4-1 to TRBJ2-1; a possible D gene is TRBD2 (6 bases). CDR3 length: 16 residues. The germline V gene has CDR1 MGHRA and CDR2 YSYEKL. V shed 2 bases and J shed 1 base, with 12 bases lying between them. The CDR3 protein is CASSQMGGGSYNEQFF. Here the CDR3 DNA reads TGCGCCAGCAGCCAAATGGGTGGGGGGTCCTACAATGAGCAGTTCTTC.

In this sample, this clone turned up once. This chain joins TRBV27 and TRBJ2-7; 11 bases align to TRBD2. Germline trimming cut 2 bases from V and 4 bases from J; bases unmatched to any gene: 7. Germline CDR1 is MNHEY and CDR2 is SMNVEV (reference sequence). There are 16 residues in the CDR3. The CDR3 here is CASSLPPTSGIYEQYF. DNA for the CDR3: TGTGCCAGCAGTTTACCCCCGACTAGCGGGATTTACGAGCAGTACTTC.

The chain has TRBV5-1 and TRBJ1-2; tentative D call: TRBD1 (6 bases). V lost 2 bases and J 5 bases, leaving 19 bases between the germline ends. Germline CDR1 SGHRS, CDR2 YFSETQ. The CDR3 consists of 16 residues. This CDR3 is CASSFRPGQLLYGYTF. CDR3 bases: TGCGCCAGCAGCTTCCGACCGGGACAATTGTTGTATGGCTACACCTTC.

As concerns this clone: This sample also contains other DNA sequences that code for the same CDR3. The chain joins TRBV11-2 to TRBJ1-5; a possible D gene is TRBD1 (5 bases). Deletions cut 0 bases from V and 3 bases from J, with 9 bases between. CDR1 SGHAT and CDR2 FQNNGV come from the germline V gene. The CDR3 consists of 15 residues. CDR3 sequence reads: CASSLDTGVNQPQHF. The CDR3 DNA reads TGTGCCAGCAGCTTAGATACGGGGGTCAATCAGCCCCAGCATTTT.

V usage is TRBV9 and J usage is TRBJ1-4; perhaps TRBD1 as D (5 bases). Germline loops: CDR1 SGDLS, CDR2 YYNGEE. The CDR3 has 15 amino acids. Trimming took off 4 bases at V and 10 bases at J, with 20 bases between the two ends. CDR3 nucleotides: TGTGCCAGCAGCCCTTTGGACAACACGGGAGGAAAACTGTTTTTT. The encoded protein is CASSPLDNTGGKLFF.

V gene TRBV5-5 combines with J gene TRBJ1-5; 9 positions agree with TRBD1. Looked up from germline, CDR1 is SGHKS and CDR2 is YYEKEE (reference sequence). The CDR3 extends over 14 amino acids. V trimming: 5 bases; J trimming: 6 bases; junction bases outside the gene matches: 6. The CDR3 DNA reads as TGTGCCAGCAGGACCGGGACAGGGAGTCAGCCCCAGCATTTT. As protein: CASRTGTGSQPQHF.